In this sample, the clone carrying this T cell receptor beta chain is medium-sized. Its target is not known. The sample comes from a study of T cells in localized non-small cell lung cancer. Study-wide points: The study detected a median approximately 55 of the top 100 tumor clones in adjacent lung. Uninvolved adjacent lung had the highest recorded T cell clonality, with tumor below it.

CDR3 length: 15 residues. Per germline, CDR1 KGHSH and CDR2 LQKENI. Trimming pared 6 bases from V and 0 bases from J, leaving 12 bases between. Repertoires were generated with immunoSEQ multiplex PCR, while TCRdb's copy carries only in-frame clones and drops some. This sample has 30,000 to 35,000 clones, with about nine tenths found just once. The specimen was peripheral blood, collected before any cancer treatment. This clonotype was obtained from a woman between 40 and 69 years old with stage I lung adenocarcinoma. The chain combines TRBV18 with TRBJ1-3; TRBD1 is a possible D gene (6 bases). In nucleotides, the CDR3 is TGTGCCAGCTCCCAGGGGCAAGCCTCTGGAAACACCATATATTTT. Translation: CASSQGQASGNTIYF.